This record concerns one T cell receptor beta chain sequence. From germline, CDR1 is LNHDA and CDR2 SQIVND (reference sequence). The CDR3 consists of 16 residues. J was trimmed by 4 bases and V by 5 bases; bases with no gene match: 13. Authors' methods: Researchers report that nucleated cell counts were estimated from reference gene primer amplification. Sequencing was performed with immunoSEQ multiplex PCR; in TCRdb, only in-frame clones are kept and a portion is missing. That table is the source of V, J and clone size, and D and trimming were worked out from the DNA. The top ten hold roughly 2.5% of the sample, which has 200,000 to 250,000 clones, about 88% seen once. This entry belongs to a study of blood T cell repertoires in COVID-19. Study details: Samples of COVID-19 (acute and convalescent) were obtained from the United States, Italy and Spain. Sources were T cells, B-cell-depleted T cells, or PBMCs; the material itself was cDNA or gDNA.

Sequences were obtained from peripheral blood. The V and J genes are TRBV19 and TRBJ2-7; 8 bases are a match to TRBD1. The sequence derives from a woman aged 55-70 years with acute or convalescent COVID-19. CDR3: CASSSRGRQGAYEQYF. The CDR3 coding sequence is TGTGCCAGTAGTTCAAGGGGGAGGCAGGGGGCTTACGAGCAGTACTTC.